The following is a TCR beta chain sequence with its context. This clone was seen a handful of times. The specificity of this receptor is unknown. No per-base quality is available; no much larger clone lies one base away. The receptor library was made with the immunoSEQ multiplex PCR assay. For the multiplex PCR, a mixture combining 60 forward primers for TCR Vbeta segments and 13 reverse primers for TCR Jbeta segments was used. Amplification of the CDR3 region of rearranged TCR beta genes was performed with a multiplex PCR assay on genomic DNA. On the Illumina HiSeq System, the amplified TCR beta libraries were sequenced as 87-base-pair reads. The paper's processing steps were these. A later analysis counted approximately 74 million unique TCR beta chains across the 666 repertoires, and around 9.9 million of these chains were shared by at least two donors. To remove PCR and sequencing errors, raw reads were error-corrected and collapsed into unique sequences using a nearest-neighbor algorithm that merged closely related sequences. Alignment of CDR3 sequences to IMGT reference sequences was used to assign V, D and J gene segments. Each retained sequence needed at least a six-nucleotide match to both a V gene segment and a J gene segment. Rearrangements were called productive when the CDR3 lacked stop codons and stayed in frame with V and J; all others were non-productive. Following IMGT convention, CDR3 was defined as the stretch from the second conserved V-encoded cysteine up to the conserved J-encoded phenylalanine. In an earlier analysis of around 640 of the donors, sequences lacking an unambiguous match to a single V gene segment were excluded. An earlier analysis of almost 600 of the donors classified V segments as functional when productive rearrangements were above 56.7% and as segregating when the standard deviation between donors was above 5%. A statistical classification framework was built to diagnose cytomegalovirus status from the catalog of TCR beta chain sequences. In a later analysis, TCR nucleotide sequences were compared against IMGT/GENE-DB human TR gene sequences so that V and J genes could be assigned. Using the TCRdist pipeline, a later analysis assigned CDR3 sequences along with most-parsimonious VDJ recombination scenarios. In a later analysis, each TCR beta chain was defined by its CDR3 amino acid sequence together with its V-gene family, and reads lacking a unique V-gene family were excluded. A later analysis removed 500 to 650 highly shared, low-generation-probability nucleotide sequences to deal with suspected cross-contamination and a sequencing artifact. In a later analysis, a clonal expansion index for each public chain was calculated from normalized within-repertoire ranks of inferred template counts. Generation probabilities in a later analysis came from a VDJ recombination model fitted to out-of-frame rearrangements, and those results were checked against IGoR. A later analysis scored TCR-TCR, TCR-HLA and TCR-CMV co-occurrence with hypergeometric tests, applying a repertoire-size bias correction to TCR pairs. In a later analysis, false discovery rates were estimated by permuting HLA or CMV assignments 20 times. In a later analysis, co-occurring TCRs were grouped with DBSCAN, and TCRdist sequence similarity was added when clustering was performed within HLA-allele-positive subsets. For co-occurrence clustering, repertoires with fewer than 30,000 or more than 120,000 public chains were excluded, along with roughly five repertoires with anomalous nucleotide sharing. Not all clones reach the TCRdb copy of this immuneACCESS table, which keeps in-frame sequences only. Checked studies attribute under half of the gap to unresolved V genes and leave the rest unexplained. The DNA gave D and trimming, while V, J and clone size come from that table. The table for this sample lists roughly 140,000 clones; roughly 62% of them were counted only once. The ten largest clones capture about 4.7% of the sample.

The data are from a study of cytomegalovirus exposure and HLA in healthy donors (dated by TCRdb to 2016 to 2017). Background for the entire study: An earlier analysis of 587 of the donors reported about 260 Gb of sequence data and 117 million unique TCR beta sequences obtained from about 170 million T cells. Around 300 gigabases of sequencing data and tens of millions of unique TCR sequences were included in an early release covering about 700 HLA-typed donors. Of the approximately 400 genotyped donors, about 80% fell in the genetic ancestry cluster associated with self-reported Caucasian donors. The aim of the study was to test whether cataloging public T cell receptors could identify signatures of past pathogen exposure. The study used immunosequencing to profile the T cell repertoires of 670 or so subjects and linked those repertoires to cytomegalovirus serostatus. In addition to the first cohort of 666 subjects, a separate validation cohort of approximately 130 different subjects was used. High-throughput TCR immunosequencing, statistical association of individual TCRs with disease status, and machine learning were combined to predict cytomegalovirus infection status. A later analysis re-examined previously published TCR beta repertoires from 500 to 700 donors and added high-resolution HLA genotyping to investigate patterns of TCR occurrence. Rather than using new phenotypic data, the later analysis identified candidate immune exposures from TCR beta sequences and from how often those sequences occurred across donors. An earlier analysis of 587 of the donors used high-throughput TCR beta sequencing to judge whether each TCR beta V gene segment behaved as functional or pseudogenic. Alongside the repertoire data, information on donor age, sex, ethnicity and CMV serostatus was compiled. A later genetic analysis used genome-wide SNP genotypes for about 60% of the 666 donors, treating that subset as a discovery cohort. All discovery cohort repertoires had been generated on a single sequencing platform. HLA typing included class I and class II loci at four-digit resolution. The number of donors typed differed by locus, with about 620-630 for A, B, C, DRB1 and DQB1, roughly 550 for DQA1, some 570 for DPA1, and some 470 for DPB1. Because of strong linkage in the cohort, roughly five DR-DQ haplotypes were treated as single units for association and clustering. Among 300 to 500 genotyped donors of the cohort, an average of about 240,000 unique TCR beta nucleotide sequences was sequenced per donor, of which 15% to 20% were non-productive.

Points the paper makes about the study in general: A cluster of highly shared sequence variants was judged likely to represent a technical artifact of the sequencing pipeline. Roughly uniform sequencing depth across donors was assumed in presence/absence analyses, although this assumption may not hold. In a later analysis, HLA-associated TCR beta chains showed more clonal expansion and lower generation probabilities than non-associated chains that were equally common. A further reported finding was that TCR beta sequences accurately predicted the HLA-A and HLA-B alleles for most subjects in the first cohort. The classifier was reported to diagnose cytomegalovirus status with high specificity and sensitivity in both the original and validation cohorts. Most TCR sequences were observed very rarely across donors, whereas some public TCRs were present in many individuals. A total of 150 or so TCR beta chains were listed by the study as associated with cytomegalovirus. Several of the top co-occurrence clusters appeared to be linked to parvovirus B19, influenza, CMV and Epstein-Barr virus, according to a later analysis. The cohort was sequenced for TCR beta chains only, and without alpha or paired-chain data the features that could be detected were limited. An earlier analysis of around 540 of the donors showed that most TCR beta V segments appeared in productive rearrangements either about 87% or about 30% of the time, which broadly matched IMGT annotations. Because some donors lacked HLA typing at each locus, the association tests relied only on the typed subset. The authors suggested that the approach could potentially be extended to other disease states and immunological phenotypes. A later genetic analysis reported fewer N-insertions in productive TCRs among donors in an Asian-associated ancestry cluster than the roughly 720-donor mean. When HLA alleles, especially DR and DQ, strongly co-occurred, attributing TCR associations to individual alleles was difficult. In vitro tests confirmed that a few of the cytomegalovirus-associated TCR beta chains recognize cytomegalovirus antigens. Some IMGT-functional V segments, including TRBV6-2 and TRBV6-3, could not be told apart with the 87-base-pair reads, so those segments were excluded. A later analysis found that TCR association rates varied across HLA loci, with DRB1 alleles showing the most associated TCRs and HLA-C alleles the fewest. Immune exposure information for the cohort was limited to CMV serostatus. Around 16 rarely observed V segments, including chromosome 9 orphons, were excluded from the earlier analysis of approximately 500 of the donors because counts were too low. Most CMV-associated TCR beta chains appeared to be HLA-restricted in a later analysis, and the HLA associations seemed to be driven largely by CMV exposure. V-gene and J-gene trimming of TCR beta chains was associated with a missense DCLRE1C variant in a later genetic analysis, and the association was replicated in an independent cohort. Linkage disequilibrium might explain the correlated functional status among segregating V segments, but an unknown experimental factor could not be ruled out. Specific HLA alleles were associated with 15,000 to 20,000 TCR beta sequences at a false discovery rate of 0.05 in a later analysis.

V and J lose 0 bases and 7 bases, and a span of 14 bases separates them. Reading from cysteine to phenylalanine, the CDR3 counts 15 amino acids. The retained sequence is limited to the CDR3, 45 bases, with the frame set at the first base. CDR1 and CDR2 are read off the germline V gene as SGDLS and YYNGEE. The cohort was made up of approximately 670 healthy bone marrow donors. All cohort members were sampled while nominally healthy, although unrecorded immune exposures were likely present. The donor tested CMV seronegative and was one of the 352 seronegative cohort members. Every donor gave a peripheral blood sample, and the peripheral blood mononuclear cells from that sample were used for TCR beta sequencing. Genomic DNA was extracted from the blood cell samples with the Qiagen DNeasy Blood Extraction Kit.

The receptor's source is a man aged 60 to 75 in good health and CMV-seronegative. The material sequenced was PBMCs. This chain joins TRBV9 to TRBJ2-1; D gene: possibly TRBD2, on 6 matching bases. The bases are TGTGCCAGCAGCGTAGAAACGGGACTGGAGAATGAGCAGTTCTTC. This translates into CASSVETGLENEQFF.